This is a list of T cell receptor beta chains from one sample in a study of T cells in Graves' hyperthyroidism and ophthalmopathy. TCRdb redid the calling of the multiplex PCR reads with MiXCR, one entry per CDR3 protein. Among about 380,000 distinct CDR3 sequences listed, approximately 13% were seen once. The specimen sequenced was blood. All receptors derive from a young man with Graves' hyperthyroidism that later progressed to Graves' ophthalmopathy. Each CDR3 is given with its conserved first and last residue. A D gene is named only where the DNA matches it firmly. A row's size may be missing; if present it is once, few, many or a size class.

clone_size	d_call	v_call	j_call	cdr3_aa	cdr3_nt
many	NA	TRBV28	TRBJ2-5	CASSFGAGETQYF	TGTGCCAGCAGTTTTGGGGCGGGAGAGACCCAGTACTTC
NA	NA	TRBV12-3/TRBV12-4	TRBJ2-7	CASSFQRTTYEQYF	TGTGCCAGCAGTTTTCAGCGGACCACCTACGAGCAGTACTTC
NA	NA	TRBV12-3/TRBV12-4	TRBJ1-1	CASSPHRGQNTEAFF	TGTGCCAGCAGCCCCCATCGGGGGCAGAACACTGAAGCTTTCTTT
NA	NA	TRBV7-3	TRBJ2-1	CASSLMYNEQFF	TGTGCCAGCAGCCTGATGTACAATGAGCAGTTCTTC
few	TRBD1	TRBV7-8	TRBJ1-5	CASSLSRTGFYQPQHF	TGTGCCAGCAGCTTATCCCGGACAGGTTTTTATCAGCCCCAGCATTTT
few	NA	TRBV20-1	TRBJ1-1	CSAAQAFMNTEAFF	TGCAGTGCTGCCCAGGCGTTCATGAACACTGAAGCTTTCTTT
many	NA	TRBV7-8	TRBJ1-4	CASSLQAVGEKLFF	TGTGCCAGCAGCTTGCAGGCGGTGGGCGAAAAACTGTTTTTT
few	TRBD1	TRBV7-2	TRBJ2-7	CASSFGQGVGYEQYF	TGTGCCAGCAGCTTTGGACAGGGGGTTGGCTACGAGCAGTACTTC
NA	NA	TRBV18	TRBJ1-2	CASSPGPMGYGYTF	TGTGCCAGCTCACCCGGACCGATGGGCTATGGCTACACCTTC
few	NA	TRBV19	TRBJ2-1	CASSPQSAGSDEQFF	TGTGCCAGTAGTCCTCAATCGGCTGGGTCGGATGAGCAGTTCTTC
many	TRBD2	TRBV7-9	TRBJ2-5	CASSLRLAGGRQETQYF	TGTGCCAGCAGCTTAAGGCTAGCGGGGGGCCGCCAAGAGACCCAGTACTTC
NA	NA	TRBV19	TRBJ1-6	CASSISGVYNSPLHF	TGTGCCAGTAGTATATCTGGAGTGTATAATTCACCCCTCCACTTT
few	NA	TRBV19	TRBJ2-3	CASSALAPDTQYF	TGTGCCAGTAGTGCTCTAGCGCCCGATACGCAGTATTTT
many	TRBD2	TRBV7-7	TRBJ2-7	CASSQSASGAYEQYF	TGTGCCAGCAGCCAAAGTGCTAGCGGGGCCTACGAGCAGTACTTC
NA	NA	TRBV13	TRBJ2-5	CASSTSGVEETQYF	TGTGCCAGCAGCACTTCGGGGGTCGAAGAGACCCAGTACTTC
many	NA	TRBV5-1	TRBJ1-5	CAINRLKPQHF	TGCGCCATCAATAGGTTGAAGCCCCAGCATTTT
NA	TRBD2	TRBV29-1	TRBJ2-5	CSVDYGTSGVGTQYF	TGCAGCGTTGACTACGGGACTAGCGGGGTGGGGACCCAGTACTTC
NA	NA	TRBV20-1	TRBJ2-7	CSAVGHAGPLVGYEQYF	TGCAGTGCCGTTGGACATGCTGGACCACTTGTCGGATACGAGCAGTACTTC
NA	TRBD1	TRBV5-1	TRBJ2-7	CASSSAFEDRAYEQYF	TGCGCCAGCAGCTCGGCATTTGAGGACAGGGCCTACGAGCAGTACTTC
many	TRBD1	TRBV2	TRBJ1-6	CASSEEGQGYSPLHF	TGTGCCAGCAGTGAAGAGGGACAGGGTTACTCACCCCTCCACTTT
NA	NA	TRBV3-1	TRBJ1-2	CASSQPGGGYGYTF	TGTGCCAGCAGCCAACCCGGGGGAGGCTATGGCTACACCTTC
NA	NA	TRBV30	TRBJ1-4	CAWSGLTGYEKLFF	TGTGCCTGGAGTGGGTTGACAGGTTATGAAAAACTGTTTTTT
many	NA	TRBV12-3/TRBV12-4	TRBJ2-3	CASLPSGLVADTQYF	TGTGCCAGTCTTCCATCGGGGCTAGTTGCAGATACGCAGTATTTT
NA	NA	TRBV28	TRBJ2-1	CASTQEQVKQFF	TGTGCCAGCACCCAGGAACAGGTAAAGCAGTTCTTC
few	NA	TRBV3-1	TRBJ1-2	CASSQERDIRIHGYTF	TGTGCCAGCAGCCAAGAAAGGGACATCAGAATCCATGGCTACACCTTC
many	NA	TRBV6-6	TRBJ1-5	CASSWAGSQPQHF	TGTGCCAGCAGTTGGGCAGGCAGTCAGCCCCAGCATTTT
NA	NA	TRBV12-3/TRBV12-4	TRBJ2-1	CASSLNPGRNEQFF	TGTGCCAGCAGTTTAAATCCAGGCCGAAATGAGCAGTTCTTC
many	TRBD2	TRBV15	TRBJ2-2	CATSRVPTSGGGFTGELFF	TGTGCCACCAGCAGAGTCCCGACTAGCGGGGGGGGGTTCACCGGGGAGCTGTTTTTT
NA	NA	TRBV18	TRBJ2-7	CASAGAGSSYEQYF	TGTGCCAGCGCCGGGGCAGGGAGCTCCTACGAGCAGTACTTC
few	TRBD1	TRBV29-1	TRBJ1-3	CSVVRPTGGNTIYF	TGCAGCGTTGTTCGCCCGACAGGGGGAAACACCATATATTTT
many	NA	TRBV12-3/TRBV12-4	TRBJ2-7	CASRKQDYEQYF	TGTGCCAGCAGGAAACAGGACTACGAGCAGTACTTC
few	TRBD1	TRBV12-3/TRBV12-4	TRBJ2-7	CASRTTGGSYEQYF	TGTGCCAGCAGAACGACAGGGGGCTCCTACGAGCAGTACTTC
many	NA	TRBV20-1	TRBJ2-7	CSAPRESSYEQYF	TGCAGTGCTCCTAGGGAGAGTTCCTACGAGCAGTACTTC
many	NA	TRBV6-1	TRBJ1-1	CASRDGAKEAFF	TGTGCCAGCAGGGATGGGGCGAAGGAAGCTTTCTTT
many	NA	TRBV20-1	TRBJ1-1	CSGGGSYTEAFF	TGCAGTGGGGGGGGCTCGTACACTGAAGCTTTCTTT
many	TRBD1	TRBV7-2	TRBJ2-5	CASSLRTGAGETQYF	TGTGCCAGCAGCTTAAGGACAGGGGCAGGGGAGACCCAGTACTTC
many	NA	TRBV12-3/TRBV12-4	TRBJ2-1	CASSLDPGINEQFF	TGTGCCAGCAGTTTAGATCCAGGGATTAATGAGCAGTTCTTC
many	NA	TRBV7-8	TRBJ1-6	CASSLGTQGSSPLHF	TGTGCCAGCAGCTTAGGGACTCAGGGGTCCTCACCCCTCCACTTT
NA	TRBD1	TRBV19	TRBJ1-1	CASSLHTGGSEAFF	TGTGCCAGTAGTTTACATACAGGGGGCTCTGAAGCTTTCTTT
few	NA	TRBV20-1	TRBJ1-5	CSARYGSNQPQHF	TGCAGTGCTAGATATGGGAGCAATCAGCCCCAGCATTTT
many	TRBD1	TRBV19	TRBJ1-2	CASSIAPGQGRNYGYTF	TGTGCCAGTAGTATAGCACCGGGACAGGGGCGCAACTATGGCTACACCTTC
few	NA	TRBV12-3/TRBV12-4	TRBJ2-5	CASSPPLGPMKETQYF	TGTGCCAGCAGTCCCCCCTTAGGGCCGATGAAGGAGACCCAGTACTTC
NA	NA	TRBV20-1	TRBJ1-4	CSARTVKGINKKLFF	TGCAGTGCTAGAACGGTGAAGGGGATAAATAAAAAACTGTTTTTT
many	NA	TRBV6-6	TRBJ2-3	CASSYSDPRLDTQYF	TGTGCCAGCAGTTACTCGGATCCGCGTCTAGATACGCAGTATTTT
few	TRBD2	TRBV6-1	TRBJ2-3	CASSEPGGGALTDTQYF	TGTGCCAGCAGTGAACCGGGGGGGGGGGCGCTTACAGATACGCAGTATTTT
many	TRBD1	TRBV7-6	TRBJ2-2	CASSVTGSTTGELFF	TGTGCCAGCAGCGTGACAGGGTCTACCACCGGGGAGCTGTTTTTT
few	TRBD2	TRBV2	TRBJ2-1	CASRPGLAGLFNEQFF	TGTGCCAGCAGGCCGGGACTAGCGGGCCTCTTCAATGAGCAGTTCTTC
many	NA	TRBV7-8	TRBJ2-5	CASSPSGLRSQYF	TGTGCCAGCAGCCCCTCGGGACTCCGAAGCCAGTACTTC
few	TRBD1	TRBV13	TRBJ2-1	CASSLKGAGDEQFF	TGTGCCAGCAGCTTAAAGGGGGCGGGCGATGAGCAGTTCTTC
many	NA	TRBV7-6	TRBJ1-5	CASSRNSWPQHF	TGTGCCAGCAGCCGGAACAGTTGGCCCCAGCATTTT
many	NA	TRBV3-1	TRBJ1-1	CASSQEGGEAFF	TGTGCCAGCAGCCAAGAAGGCGGGGAAGCTTTCTTT
NA	TRBD1	TRBV4-1	TRBJ1-6	CASSQNKPGQVNSPLHF	TGCGCCAGCAGCCAAAACAAGCCGGGACAGGTTAATTCACCCCTCCACTTT
NA	NA	TRBV10-3	TRBJ2-7	CAIRASSRSYEQYF	TGTGCCATCAGGGCTAGTAGCAGATCCTACGAGCAGTACTTC
NA	TRBD1	TRBV5-6	TRBJ1-2	CASSQTDGTGVYGYTF	TGTGCCAGCAGCCAAACTGACGGGACAGGGGTCTATGGCTACACCTTC